This is a list of T cell receptor beta chains from one sample in a study of T cell responses to AZD1222 COVID-19 vaccine. This table comes from immunoSEQ multiplex PCR, and its TCRdb copy is limited to in-frame clones, with some not included. The table records approximately 88,000 clones, around nine tenths of them present only once. Specimen: peripheral blood, collected 28 days after the second AZD1222 dose. All receptors come from an adult who received the AZD1222 COVID-19 vaccine. Both conserved end residues are part of each CDR3. D genes are given only for firm matches. The size of a clone is reported for some rows only, either as once, few or many, or as a class for expanded clones.

TRBD1 | NA | 13 | TRBJ1-2 | TRBV27 | TGTGCCAGCAGTACCCAGTCAGGGGGTGGCTACACCTTC | CASSTQSGGGYTF
NA | NA | 13 | TRBJ1-2 | TRBV7-9 | TGTGCCAGCTATCCGGGGGGGGACTATGGCTACACCTTC | CASYPGGDYGYTF
NA | NA | 16 | TRBJ2-3 | TRBV5-4 | TGTGCCAGCAGCTTGCCGGGCAGGGGCGGCACAGATACGCAGTATTTT | CASSLPGRGGTDTQYF
NA | NA | 14 | TRBJ1-5 | TRBV6-5 | TGTGCCAGCAGCCGGACCGAGGGGATTGATCCCCAGCATTTT | CASSRTEGIDPQHF
TRBD1 | NA | 15 | TRBJ1-1 | TRBV19 | TGTGCCACGCGCCCGGACAGGGGGCGTAGGGGCCGGGCTTTCTTT | CATRPDRGRRGRAFF
NA | NA | 13 | TRBJ1-1 | TRBV11-1 | TGTGCCAGCAGCTTTTCAGGTGACACTGAAGCTTTCTTT | CASSFSGDTEAFF
NA | NA | 13 | TRBJ1-2 | TRBV7-2 | TGTGCCAGCAGCAGGGCAGCTAACTATGGCTACACCTTC | CASSRAANYGYTF
NA | NA | 14 | TRBJ1-1 | TRBV9 | TGTGCCAGCAGCGTAGGGGTAATGAACACTGAAGCTTTCTTT | CASSVGVMNTEAFF
NA | NA | 14 | TRBJ2-7 | TRBV19 | TGTGCCAGTAGTACCCTCAGGGGTCCCTTCGAGCAGTACTTC | CASSTLRGPFEQYF
NA | NA | 17 | TRBJ1-3 | TRBV4-1 | TGCGCCAGCAGCCAAGCTGGGACGGCGAGCTCTGGAAACACCATATATTTT | CASSQAGTASSGNTIYF
TRBD1 | NA | 15 | TRBJ1-6 | TRBV5-4 | TGTGCCAGCAGCTTGCGACAGGGGGATAATTCACCCCTCCACTTT | CASSLRQGDNSPLHF
TRBD1 | NA | 14 | TRBJ1-4 | TRBV18 | TGTGCCAGCTCACCGGGACAGCTTAATGAAAAACTGTTTTTT | CASSPGQLNEKLFF
NA | once | 13 | TRBJ2-7 | TRBV10-3 | TGTGCCATCAGCGGGCACAGCTCCTACGAGCAGTACTTC | CAISGHSSYEQYF
TRBD1 | NA | 14 | TRBJ1-1 | TRBV18 | TGTGCCAGCTCACGGACAGGGGCGAACACTGAAGCTTTCTTT | CASSRTGANTEAFF
NA | NA | 12 | TRBJ1-5 | TRBV27 | TGTGCCAGCAGTCTCACCCCCCCGCCCCAGCATTTT | CASSLTPPPQHF
NA | once | 12 | TRBJ1-1 | TRBV12-3/TRBV12-4 | TGTGCCAGCAGCTACTCTGCCGTCGAAGCTTTCTTT | CASSYSAVEAFF
NA | once | 14 | TRBJ1-3 | TRBV6-5 | TGTGCCAGCAGCCCCCGCGGGGGGACTAACACCATATATTTT | CASSPRGGTNTIYF
NA | NA | 12 | TRBJ1-1 | TRBV6-5 | TGTGCCAGCAGTTACTCGTCAGGGAGGACTTTCTTT | CASSYSSGRTFF
TRBD1 | few | 16 | TRBJ2-1 | TRBV2 | TGTGCCAGCAGTCCGACAGGGTGGGGATCCTACAATGAGCAGTTCTTC | CASSPTGWGSYNEQFF
TRBD2 | NA | 16 | TRBJ2-2 | TRBV5-1 | TGCGCCAGCAGCTTGGCCGGCGGGGGGGCCATCGGGGAGCTGTTTTTT | CASSLAGGGAIGELFF
NA | once | 13 | TRBJ1-2 | TRBV5-4 | TGTGCCAGCAGCCGGGGTGGGGGAGATGGCTACACCTTC | CASSRGGGDGYTF
TRBD2 | NA | 14 | TRBJ2-5 | TRBV29-1 | TGCAGCGTTAACCAGCGGGGGGGCCCGGAGACCCAGTACTTC | CSVNQRGGPETQYF
NA | once | 13 | TRBJ1-5 | TRBV7-2 | TGTGCCAGCACCCGGGGTGCGGGACAGCCCCAGCATTTT | CASTRGAGQPQHF
NA | NA | 14 | TRBJ1-1 | TRBV6-1 | TGTGCCAGCAGTGAATTACTGGGTGGCACTGAAGCTTTCTTT | CASSELLGGTEAFF
NA | NA | 15 | TRBJ2-7 | TRBV6-5 | TGTGCCAGCAGTTACTCGATGGCGGGCTCCTACGAGCAGTACTTC | CASSYSMAGSYEQYF
NA | NA | 14 | TRBJ1-2 | TRBV6-6 | TGTGCCAGCAGTCTCGACAACTCTAACTATGGCTACACCTTC | CASSLDNSNYGYTF
TRBD1 | NA | 14 | TRBJ1-1 | TRBV7-8 | TGTGCCAGCAGCTCGGACAGGGAGGGCACTGAAGCTTTCTTT | CASSSDREGTEAFF
NA | NA | 14 | TRBJ1-1 | TRBV9 | TGTGCCAGCAGCCCCTCGGGGGGCGGGGCTGAAGCTTTCTTT | CASSPSGGGAEAFF
NA | few | 13 | TRBJ1-2 | TRBV1 | TGCACCAGCAGCCAAGATGGTGGCGGGAACCGAACCTTC | CTSSQDGGGNRTF
NA | NA | 12 | TRBJ1-1 | TRBV28 | TGTGCCAGCAGTTTCCTGATTGGGGAAGCTTTCTTT | CASSFLIGEAFF
NA | NA | 17 | TRBJ1-1 | TRBV4-2 | TGTGCCAGCAGCCAAGATGTTCTGGGAGAAACGAACACTGAAGCTTTCTTT | CASSQDVLGETNTEAFF
NA | NA | 14 | TRBJ1-1 | TRBV18 | TGTGCCAGCTCACTTTGGGTCCAGGGCACTGAAGCTTTCTTT | CASSLWVQGTEAFF
NA | NA | 13 | TRBJ1-1 | TRBV2 | TGTGCCAGCAGTGGCCCGCGGGGGACTGAAGCTTTCTTT | CASSGPRGTEAFF
NA | NA | 13 | TRBJ1-1 | TRBV5-1 | TGCGCCAGCAGCTTAGGGGACGTTCGAGAAGCTTTCTTT | CASSLGDVREAFF
TRBD1 | NA | 15 | TRBJ1-4 | TRBV18 | TGTGCCAGCTCCCCAGGAGACAGGGGGCGAGAAAAACTGTTTTTT | CASSPGDRGREKLFF
NA | NA | 13 | TRBJ2-3 | TRBV19 | TGTGCCAGTAGTATTTCGAGGCTAGATACGCAGTATTTT | CASSISRLDTQYF
TRBD1 | NA | 15 | TRBJ1-3 | TRBV2 | TGTGCCAGCAGTGCTCAGGGGGGGTCTGGAAACACCATATATTTT | CASSAQGGSGNTIYF
NA | NA | 11 | TRBJ2-7 | TRBV6-5 | TGTGCCAGCAGTTCCTATCCCGAGCAGTACTTC | CASSSYPEQYF
NA | NA | 14 | TRBJ1-6 | TRBV2 | TGTGCCAGCTGCGAGGGTAGAGGAGCCTCACCCCTCCACTTT | CASCEGRGASPLHF
NA | NA | 14 | TRBJ1-2 | TRBV30 | TGTGCCTGGAAGGCCACTCCGGGGGCTTTTGGCTACACCTTC | CAWKATPGAFGYTF
NA | NA | 12 | TRBJ1-2 | TRBV20-1 | TGCAGTGCTAGTATCTCTAGGGCGGGCTACACCTTC | CSASISRAGYTF
NA | NA | 13 | TRBJ1-6 | TRBV5-6 | TGTGCCAGCAGCTTGGTCAGGGCTTCACCCCTCCACTTT | CASSLVRASPLHF
TRBD1 | NA | 16 | TRBJ2-1 | TRBV18 | TGTGCCAGCTCATCCGGGACAGCGAAAATTAACAATGAGCAGTTCTTC | CASSSGTAKINNEQFF
TRBD2 | NA | 16 | TRBJ2-7 | TRBV18 | TGTGCCAGCTCACCCCTCGTAAAGCGGGGGGCGAACGAGCAGTACTTC | CASSPLVKRGANEQYF
NA | NA | 11 | TRBJ1-2 | TRBV30 | TGTGCCTGGAGTTTATTTTGGGGCTACACCTTC | CAWSLFWGYTF
TRBD1 | NA | 14 | TRBJ1-1 | TRBV6-5 | TGTGCCAGCAGTTCCCTTCCGGGACAGCTTGAAGCTTTCTTT | CASSSLPGQLEAFF
NA | NA | 16 | TRBJ1-1 | TRBV4-2 | TGTGCCAGCAGCCAAGATATGGGCAGGTTGAACACTGAAGCTTTCTTT | CASSQDMGRLNTEAFF
TRBD1 | NA | 12 | TRBJ1-2 | TRBV19 | TGTGCCAGTAGTATAACAGGGGAGGGCTACACCTTC | CASSITGEGYTF
TRBD1 | NA | 13 | TRBJ2-7 | TRBV29-1 | TGCAGCGTATGGACAGGGCCCTCCTACGAGCAGTACTTC | CSVWTGPSYEQYF
NA | NA | 15 | TRBJ2-7 | TRBV5-1 | TGCGCCAGCACCCACAGGACAGCGGGTGTCGGGGAGCAGTACTTC | CASTHRTAGVGEQYF
NA | NA | 11 | TRBJ1-2 | TRBV3-1/TRBV3-2 | TGTGCCAGCAGCCAGGGATATGGCTACACCTTC | CASSQGYGYTF
TRBD1 | NA | 15 | TRBJ1-4 | TRBV19 | TGTGCCAGTAGTATTATCGGGACAGGTAATGAAAAACTGTTTTTT | CASSIIGTGNEKLFF
TRBD1 | once | 14 | TRBJ1-2 | TRBV29-1 | TGCAGCGTACAACCGGGACAGGGCGCCTATGGCTACACCTTC | CSVQPGQGAYGYTF
NA | once | 18 | TRBJ1-1 | TRBV14 | TGTGCCAGCAGCCAAGCCCTTCTGACGGGGACCTTGAGCACTGAAGCTTTCTTT | CASSQALLTGTLSTEAFF
TRBD1 | NA | 13 | TRBJ2-7 | TRBV19 | TGTGCCAGTAGTATCGACAGGGGGGTCGAGCAGTACTTC | CASSIDRGVEQYF
NA | once | 16 | TRBJ1-1 | TRBV6-5 | TGTGCCAGCAGTTACTCGCCAGGCTCCATGAACACTGAAGCTTTCTTT | CASSYSPGSMNTEAFF
NA | NA | 15 | TRBJ2-2 | TRBV15 | TGTGCCACCAGCAGAGCCGTCGGGCGGCACGGGGAGCTGTTTTTT | CATSRAVGRHGELFF
TRBD1 | NA | 14 | TRBJ2-7 | TRBV11-2 | TGTGCCAGCAGCTTAGACAGGGGGCCCCACGAGCAGTACTTC | CASSLDRGPHEQYF
TRBD2 | NA | 17 | TRBJ2-1 | TRBV4-2 | TGTGCCAGCAGCCAAGAAATTAGCGGGGCCTATTTCAATGAGCAGTTCTTC | CASSQEISGAYFNEQFF
TRBD1 | NA | 16 | TRBJ2-1 | TRBV3-1/TRBV3-2 | TGTGCCAGCAGCCAAGATAGGGACAGAACCTACAATGAGCAGTTCTTC | CASSQDRDRTYNEQFF